The next 32 T cell receptor delta chains were all read from a single sample in a study of Vδ1+ human thymocytes. Study findings and constraints: Thymic TRG and TRD repertoires appeared highly polyclonal, with Gaussian CDR3 length distributions.

The antigens these receptors bind are not known. Sequences come from RNA converted to cDNA by reverse transcription. CDR3 amplicons came from multiplex PCR with pooled V-gene forward and constant-region reverse primers. TCRdb re-analyzed the multiplex PCR reads via CATT. This table holds 80,000 or so delta-chain clones, around 34% found once. Sequencing input: Vdelta1+ gamma-delta thymocytes from the thymus. Subset specified: FACS-sorted CD3+ TCRalphabeta- TCRVdelta1+ TCRVdelta2- thymocytes. These receptors all come from a boy younger than two who had congenital heart surgery.

The chain is built from TRDV1 and TRDJ1; 9 nucleotides agree with TRDD3. The length of the CDR3 is 20 residues. J gave up 3 bases and V 3 bases, and 20 bases lay outside the gene matches. Per germline, CDR1 TSWWSYY and CDR2 QGS. The CDR3 nucleotides are TGTGCTCTTGGGGATCTCCCCTCGACACGTCTGGGGGATTACGCCGATAAACTCATCTTT. It yields the protein CALGDLPSTRLGDYADKLIF.

The chain joins TRDV1 to TRDJ1; 12 positions match TRDD3. Losses at the gene ends were 3 bases for V and 0 bases for J; bases not matched to a gene: 23. Germline V gives CDR1 TSWWSYY, CDR2 QGS. This CDR3 is 23 amino acids long. CDR3 protein: CALGDTVPRAGGYGVPYTDKLIF. Here the CDR3 DNA reads TGTGCTCTTGGGGATACCGTTCCCCGTGCTGGGGGATACGGAGTTCCGTACACCGATAAACTCATCTTT.

This clone has just a few counts. The J gene is TRDJ1, the V gene TRDV1; 8 bases fit TRDD3. The CDR3 runs 22 residues. V dropped 4 bases and J dropped 7; count of bases not matched to a gene: 32. Germline V gene lookup returns CDR1 TSWWSYY and CDR2 QGS. The CDR3 DNA reads TGTGCTCTTGGGGTCAAACCGGACCCTACGGCGACCTACTTCCCCTGGGGGACTAAACTCATCTTT. It specifies CALGVKPDPTATYFPWGTKLIF.

This clone was picked up many times. The chain is built from TRDV2 and TRDJ1, with no clear D. CDR1 is GEAIGNYY and CDR2 is EKD in the germline V gene. Trimming pared 3 bases from V and 0 bases from J, leaving 28 bases between. This CDR3 has 20 amino acids. CDR3 sequence: CACDPPRVRGTGFYTDKLIF. Here the CDR3 DNA reads TGTGCCTGTGACCCACCTCGGGTTAGAGGGACCGGGTTCTACACCGATAAACTCATCTTT.

This clone showed up just a few times. The chain uses TRDV1 and TRDJ1, with 9 bases matching TRDD3. Germline values: CDR1 TSWWSYY, CDR2 QGS. The CDR3 contains 19 residues. Germline trimming cut 1 base from V and 1 base from J; bases unmatched to any gene: 13. CDR3 sequence (DNA): TGTGCTCTTGGGGAACCCCTCCCCTACGACTGGGGGAGCACCGATAAACTCATCTTT. This gives the protein CALGEPLPYDWGSTDKLIF.

This clone was counted only a few times. This chain uses TRDV1 with TRDJ1; D may be TRDD3 (8 bases). Trimming left V 4 bases short and J 0 bases short, with 30 bases between. CDR1 is TSWWSYY and CDR2 is QGS in the germline V gene. The CDR3 length is 21 residues. CDR3 in amino acids: CALGATHFLQGGGSNTDKLIF. The CDR3 region has the DNA TGTGCTCTTGGGGCCACACATTTCCTACAGGGTGGGGGATCTAACACCGATAAACTCATCTTT.

The chain recombines TRDV2 with TRDJ1; no firm D call. This CDR3 comprises 14 residues. Trimming took 9 bases from V and 2 from J, leaving 18 bases between them. From germline, CDR1 is GEAIGNYY and CDR2 EKD. The CDR3 bases are TGTGCCACTGCCGGCTCCGAGGGGACCGATAAACTCATCTTT. Translated, it gives CATAGSEGTDKLIF.

This chain links TRDV2 with TRDJ1; D might be TRDD3 (6 bases). CDR1 GEAIGNYY and CDR2 EKD come from the germline V gene. V lost 9 bases, J lost 2 bases, and 21 bases lay in between. CDR3 size: 15 residues. CDR3 in amino acids: CARLRRGTSTDKLIF. CDR3 nucleotides: TGTGCCAGACTACGCCGGGGGACCAGTACCGATAAACTCATCTTT.

This clone was counted a few times. This chain uses TRDV1 with TRDJ1; the D gene is possibly TRDD2 (5 bases). The germline V gene encodes CDR1 TSWWSYY and CDR2 QGS. The V end lost 3 bases, the J end lost 0 bases, and 32 bases lay between the germline ends. CDR3 length equals 22 residues. The DNA for the CDR3 is TGTGCTCTTGGGGAGGCCGGGAGAGGTCCCCCCCTTCTTTACGGCTACACCGATAAACTCATCTTT. Its translation: CALGEAGRGPPLLYGYTDKLIF.

The V gene is TRDV1, but the J gene lacks a call; TRDD3, the table's D call, lacks a check against the DNA. The germline CDR1 and CDR2 sequences are TSWWSYY and QGS. The CDR3 spans 21 residues. This chain's CDR3 is CALGVPPSPTVLGDTAQPQHF. CDR3 DNA: TGTGCTCTTGGGGTTCCCCCTTCCCCGACTGTACTGGGGGATACGGCCCAGCCCCAGCATTTT.

The chain couples TRDV1 to TRDJ1; 10 bases are shared with TRDD3. This CDR3 is 20 amino acids long. J lost 4 bases, V lost 1 base, and 18 bases had no gene match. Germline CDR1 TSWWSYY, CDR2 QGS. The CDR3 spells CALGEPEPYWGIHPVDKLIF. The CDR3 DNA is TGTGCTCTTGGGGAACCCGAACCCTACTGGGGGATCCATCCGGTCGATAAACTCATCTTT.

The chain links TRDV1 to TRDJ1; TRDD3 aligns across 7 bases. V lost 1 base, J lost 3 bases, and 20 bases stayed unmatched. The germline gives CDR1 TSWWSYY, CDR2 QGS. This CDR3 region has 20 residues. CDR3 in amino acids: CALGEPTPCTSGDYADKLIF. The DNA for the CDR3 is TGTGCTCTTGGGGAACCCACCCCTTGTACATCGGGGGATTATGCCGATAAACTCATCTTT.

This clone was detected only a few times. The gene calls are TRDV1 and TRDJ1; 7 nucleotides line up with TRDD2. Germline V gives CDR1 TSWWSYY, CDR2 QGS. Trimming cost V 0 bases and J 0 bases; bases outside gene matches: 19. This CDR3 spans 21 amino acids. CDR3: CALGELLRFLRGTGNTDKLIF. For the CDR3, the DNA is TGTGCTCTTGGGGAACTCCTTCGTTTCCTACGGGGAACTGGAAACACCGATAAACTCATCTTT.

A few counts support this clone. The chain has TRDV1 and TRDJ1, with 13 bases that match TRDD3. Germline lookup yields CDR1 TSWWSYY and CDR2 QGS. Germline trimming cut 0 bases from V and 4 bases from J; bases unmatched to any gene: 17. This CDR3 has 21 residues. The CDR3: CALGELARTRYWGIRSDKLIF. The CDR3 DNA reads TGTGCTCTTGGGGAACTAGCGCGAACGCGGTACTGGGGGATACGTAGCGATAAACTCATCTTT.

The chain carries TRDV1 and TRDJ1; possibly TRDD2 for D (5 bases). Germline CDR1 and CDR2: TSWWSYY and QGS. Trimming removed 1 base from V and 4 bases from J, with 28 bases in between. This CDR3 is built from 20 residues. CDR3 sequence: CALGEPESPTSTVYIDKLIF. CDR3 coding DNA: TGTGCTCTTGGGGAACCCGAATCCCCTACGAGTACTGTTTACATCGATAAACTCATCTTT.

This clone came up a few times. The chain uses TRDV1 and TRDJ1; tentatively, D is TRDD3 (6 bases). CDR3 length equals 19 residues. Trimming shortened V by 0 bases and J by 1 base, and 21 bases separated the two germline ends. Germline lookup yields CDR1 TSWWSYY and CDR2 QGS. The CDR3 reads CALGELSLPRGCPTDKLIF. Written as DNA, the CDR3 is TGTGCTCTTGGGGAACTGTCACTACCGAGGGGATGCCCCACCGATAAACTCATCTTT.

The chain employs TRDV2 and TRDJ1, with TRDD3 matching 12 bases. CDR3 length: 18 residues. V gave up 4 bases and J gave up 3 bases; unmatched junction bases: 14. CDR1 is GEAIGNYY, CDR2 EKD, per germline. Written as DNA, the CDR3 is TGTGCCTGTGATACCTATCCACTGGGGGATACAGGCGCCGATAAACTCATCTTT. It specifies CACDTYPLGDTGADKLIF.

The V and J genes are TRDV1 and TRDJ1; D is perhaps TRDD2 (5 bases). CDR3 length: 20 residues. The V end lost 2 bases, the J end lost 0 bases, and 25 bases lay between the germline ends. Germline CDR1 TSWWSYY, CDR2 QGS. The CDR3 DNA reads TGTGCTCTTGGGGAAGTTTCTCCGAGGCCTACTGCGCAGTACACCGATAAACTCATCTTT. Its protein product is CALGEVSPRPTAQYTDKLIF.

The rearrangement joins TRDV1 to TRDJ1; TRDD2 is a possible D gene (6 bases). From germline, CDR1 is TSWWSYY and CDR2 QGS. The CDR3 extends over 18 amino acids. The V gene lost 5 bases and the J gene lost 0 bases, with 22 bases spanning the gap. The CDR3 DNA reads TGTGCTCTTGGGATGCCCTTCCACAACCATGGGGACACCGATAAACTCATCTTT. Amino acids: CALGMPFHNHGDTDKLIF.

This clone was observed a handful of times. V and J are TRDV1 and TRDJ1, with 9 positions matching TRDD3. CDR3 length equals 19 residues. The trim removed 6 bases at V and 4 bases at J, leaving 21 bases unmatched. Germline-derived CDR1 and CDR2 are TSWWSYY and QGS. The CDR3 DNA is TGTGCTCTTGGACCTTCCGTGTACTGGGGGACCAGGTACAACGATAAACTCATCTTT. Protein sequence: CALGPSVYWGTRYNDKLIF.

This chain uses TRDV1 with TRDJ1; TRDD2 matches 8 bases. CDR3 length: 21 amino acids. V lost 3 bases, J lost 1 base, and 22 bases stayed unmatched. Germline loops: CDR1 TSWWSYY, CDR2 QGS. The CDR3 nucleotides read TGTGCTCTTGGGGACCTTCCTAGCAATTGGGGTAAGAAGGAGTTCACCGATAAACTCATCTTT. It codes for CALGDLPSNWGKKEFTDKLIF.

The V and J genes are TRDV1 and TRDJ1, with no clear D. V lost 3 bases to trimming and J lost 0 bases, with 23 bases between them. Germline values: CDR1 TSWWSYY, CDR2 QGS. This CDR3 comprises 19 residues. CDR3 DNA sequence: TGTGCTCTTGGGGATTTCAGGGGTAAGGAGTCTCCCTACACCGATAAACTCATCTTT. Translating gives CALGDFRGKESPYTDKLIF.

The chain employs TRDV1 and TRDJ1; D perhaps matches TRDD3 (6 bases). Germline values: CDR1 TSWWSYY, CDR2 QGS. This CDR3 spans 13 amino acids. V was trimmed by 4 bases and J by 10 bases, leaving 16 bases between them. The CDR3 coding sequence is TGTGCTCTTGGGGCCCCCCTGCTGGGGCCACTCATCTTT. Translated: CALGAPLLGPLIF.

This clone was seen a few times. The gene calls are TRDV1 and TRDJ1; 12 nucleotides align to TRDD3. Germline assignment: CDR1 TSWWSYY and CDR2 QGS. CDR3 length: 21 residues. The ends lost 5 bases at V and 0 bases at J; junction bases unmatched: 19. The CDR3 sequence: CALGNFPSTTGGYRDTDKLIF. The CDR3 DNA reads TGTGCTCTTGGGAACTTTCCTTCGACTACTGGGGGATACCGGGACACCGATAAACTCATCTTT.

The V call is TRDV1, the J call TRDJ1; 7 bases match TRDD3. The CDR3 contains 22 residues. The ends lost 2 bases at V and 0 bases at J; junction bases unmatched: 24. Germline CDR1 and CDR2: TSWWSYY and QGS. The CDR3 reads CALGEKSLPGGSFSPYTDKLIF. CDR3 in DNA: TGTGCTCTTGGGGAAAAGTCTCTACCCGGGGGATCCTTCTCCCCTTACACCGATAAACTCATCTTT.

The chain uses TRDV1 and TRDJ1, with 9 nucleotides matching TRDD3. The ends lost 1 base at V and 1 base at J; junction bases unmatched: 13. CDR1 is TSWWSYY, CDR2 QGS, per germline. The CDR3 is 19 amino acids. The CDR3 DNA reads TGTGCTCTTGGGGAACGCTTCTCGTACTGGGGGACCCTCACCGATAAACTCATCTTT. As protein: CALGERFSYWGTLTDKLIF.

The gene calls are TRDV1 and TRDJ1; 10 bases fit TRDD3. The length of the CDR3 is 19 residues. The ends lost 1 base at V and 7 bases at J; junction bases unmatched: 18. CDR1 is TSWWSYY, CDR2 QGS, per germline. The CDR3 DNA follows: TGTGCTCTTGGGGAACACGCATTCCTCTCTGGGGGATATAAAGGTAAACTCATCTTT. Its translation is CALGEHAFLSGGYKGKLIF.

The chain joins TRDV1 to TRDJ1; 9 bases are a match to TRDD3. This CDR3 region has 19 residues. Unmatched junction bases numbered 17, after V lost 5 bases and J lost 1 base. Germline CDR1 is TSWWSYY and CDR2 is QGS. For the CDR3, the DNA is TGTGCTCTTGGGACGTACGGGGATACGCTCAGTTCGAGCACCGATAAACTCATCTTT. Translated, it gives CALGTYGDTLSSSTDKLIF.

This clone was counted between two and nine times. The gene calls are TRDV1 and TRDJ1; 9 nucleotides agree with TRDD3. The V and J ends lost 1 base and 3 bases, in that order; junction bases with no gene match: 36. The V gene's germline CDR1 is TSWWSYY and CDR2 QGS. The CDR3 spans 26 residues. The CDR3 DNA sequence: TGTGCTCTTGGGGAACCTACCGATTCCATCCCTACTGGGGGAAGGATACCCCGCTTTTTGGCCGATAAACTCATCTTT. It yields the protein CALGEPTDSIPTGGRIPRFLADKLIF.

The V call is TRDV1, the J call TRDJ2, with TRDD3 matching over 9 bases. Germline lookup yields CDR1 TSWWSYY and CDR2 QGS. This CDR3 is 23 amino acids long. V shed 0 bases and J 0 bases; nucleotides not matched to a gene: 20. CDR3 coding DNA: TGTGCTCTTGGGGAACTCCCTTTCCTACTAAGGGTACTGGGGGACGCTTTGACAGCACAACTCTTCTTT. Translating gives CALGELPFLLRVLGDALTAQLFF.

J is TRDJ1 and V is TRDV1; 12 bases fit TRDD3. The CDR3 is made up of 25 amino acids. Trimming cost V 0 bases and J 0 bases; bases outside gene matches: 26. The germline CDR1 and CDR2 sequences are TSWWSYY and QGS. The CDR3 nucleotides are TGTGCTCTTGGGGAACTTTCGTCTTCTTCCCTCCCGGCTGGGGGATACGTGGGGTACACCGATAAACTCATCTTT. This encodes CALGELSSSSLPAGGYVGYTDKLIF.

The chain couples TRDV2 to TRDJ1; 7 bases align to TRDD2. The CDR3 extends over 23 amino acids. Germline V gene lookup returns CDR1 GEAIGNYY and CDR2 EKD. The V and J ends lost 3 bases and 1 base, in that order; junction bases with no gene match: 31. CDR3 in amino acids: CACDPDLLFLRLLFRGLTDKLIF. The DNA of the CDR3 is TGTGCCTGTGACCCCGACCTCTTATTCCTACGTCTACTGTTTAGGGGGCTCACCGATAAACTCATCTTT.